This T cell receptor (beta chain) is from a study of T cell changes during pregnancy in multiple sclerosis. V lost 9 bases and J lost 5; bases outside the gene matches: 17. CDR3 length: 17 amino acids. Germline V gives CDR1 SGHTA, CDR2 FQGNSA. Generated by immunoSEQ multiplex PCR, the TCRdb table keeps only in-frame clones and is missing some. This table holds tens of thousands of clones, about 92% found once. This clone has only one observation. The material sequenced was peripheral blood, taken in the third trimester of pregnancy. The sequence was collected from a female donor in good health, enrolled as a control in a pregnancy study. The J gene is TRBJ2-5, the V gene TRBV7-2; 11 bases fit TRBD2. The CDR3 here is CASGPSYSGRALETQYF. The DNA of the CDR3 is TGTGCCAGTGGCCCCTCTTATAGCGGGAGGGCCCTGGAGACCCAGTACTTC.